Each of the 5 T cell receptor beta chains below was sequenced from the same sample in a study of vaccination and CD4 T cells after COVID-19. Sequencing of the DNA from cultured CD4+ T cells was carried out with the Oncomine TCR Beta short-read assay. Each CDR3 protein is one row after TCRdb ran MiXCR on the PCR reads. The table records some 22,000 distinct CDR3 sequences, 67% of them present only once. Their cognate antigens are unknown. Specified treatment: roughly 10-day PBMC culture with coronavirus spike peptide pools or control peptides (ViraFEST assay). Here the sequenced sample was CD4+ T cells from blood, cultured in vitro, taken after SARS-CoV-2 vaccination. These receptors were taken from a human donor who received a COVID-19 vaccine.

The chain links TRBV7-9 to TRBJ2-3; D assignment may be TRBD1 or TRBD2 (5 bases each). The CDR3 has 13 residues. Germline CDR1 reads SEHNR; CDR2 reads FQNEAQ (reference sequence). V dropped 1 base and J dropped 9 bases, with 11 bases sitting between them. The CDR3 coding sequence is TGTGCCAGCAGCTTAGTCGGGGCTGTGACGCAGTATTTT. It codes for CASSLVGAVTQYF.

V usage is TRBV10-3 and J usage is TRBJ1-2, with D maybe TRBD1 (6 bases). Trimming took 2 bases from V and 8 from J, leaving 6 bases between them. This CDR3 has 11 amino acids. The V gene's germline CDR1 is ENHRY and CDR2 SYGVKD. CDR3 sequence (DNA): TGTGCCATCAGTGAGGGACAGGGCTACACCTTC. It yields the protein CAISEGQGYTF.

This clonotype has a handful of counts. The V gene is TRBV19, the J gene TRBJ2-5; 12 nucleotides align to TRBD2. Germline V gene lookup returns CDR1 LNHDA and CDR2 SQIVND (reference sequence). With 1 base clipped from V and 5 bases from J, the junction kept 8 bases outside the gene matches. CDR3 length equals 17 residues. The CDR3 sequence: CASSIVTSGGLGETQYF. The DNA of the CDR3 is TGTGCCAGTAGTATAGTAACTAGCGGGGGGCTTGGGGAGACCCAGTACTTC.

V usage is TRBV28 and J usage is TRBJ2-4; TRBD1 matches 7 bases. V lost 3 bases to trimming and J lost 3 bases; unmatched junction nucleotides: 14. Per germline, CDR1 MDHEN and CDR2 SYDVKM. The CDR3 has 18 amino acids. CDR3 in amino acids: CASSFSGGWAMGKNIQYF. In DNA form, the CDR3 reads TGTGCCAGCAGTTTTTCAGGGGGTTGGGCAATGGGCAAAAACATTCAGTACTTC.

The chain has TRBV7-7 and TRBJ2-3; TRBD2 is a possible D gene (6 bases). V was cut by 0 bases and J by 0 bases, with 16 bases left in between. Germline lookup yields CDR1 SSHAT and CDR2 FNYEAQ (reference sequence). The CDR3 has 18 amino acids. For the CDR3, the DNA is TGTGCCAGCAGCTTAGCGGCGGCGGGACCCCAGAGCACAGATACGCAGTATTTT. Its translation is CASSLAAAGPQSTDTQYF.